This T cell receptor beta chain was retrieved from a study of T cell clonotyping in hematopoietic cell transplantation. Using immunoSEQ multiplex PCR, the repertoire was profiled, and TCRdb retains in-frame clones only, with some absent. Of 13,000 or so clones in the sample, around 97% were seen once. Recipient blood drawn about 28 days pretransplant and days 30, 100, 180 after. As regards this clone: The antigen is not known.

Study findings and constraints: Higher Inverse Simpson Index values in graft donor and pretransplant recipient predicted broader posttransplant TCR diversity. Pathologically expanded recipient clonotypes increased progressively from day 30 to day 180 as diversity fell.

The receptor was isolated from a female patient in her fifties who had an allogeneic stem cell transplant from an unrelated donor, so T cells may come from the graft donor. Some clones in this sample may be carry-over from other donors' samples. Here the sequenced sample was peripheral blood mononuclear cells, taken 30 days after allogeneic stem cell transplant.

CDR3 sequence reads: CASSTVWGNQPQHF. The CDR3 nucleotides are TGTGCCAGCAGTACAGTGTGGGGCAATCAGCCCCAGCATTTT. This chain connects TRBV6-5 to TRBJ1-5, with D unclear. The V gene lost 5 bases and the J gene lost 2 bases, with 10 bases spanning the gap. The CDR3 spans 14 residues. Germline V gene sequence: CDR1 MNHEY, CDR2 SVGAGI.